This TCR beta chain was observed in a study of a mutant IDH1 vaccine in newly diagnosed glioma. Turning to the study itself: Sex among treated patients split 62.5% male, about 40% female; mean age was approximately 40 years. Earlier therapy was either radiotherapy, temozolomide, or both, and most got both.

There are 15 residues in the CDR3. V lost 4 bases, J lost 4 bases, and 4 bases stayed unmatched. The germline V gene encodes CDR1 SGHRS and CDR2 YFSETQ. Notes on the study in general: The occurrence of vaccine-induced immune responses was seen in 90% to 95% of patients. Pseudoprogression appeared unlinked to shifts in leading peripheral T cell clonotypes.

On this clone itself: Its antigen is currently unknown.

The time point was: baseline, week 1 (first vaccination visit). This sample's treatment: pre-vaccination baseline after standard-of-care therapy. Only in-frame clones appear in the TCRdb table, and some are missing; sequencing was by immunoSEQ multiplex PCR. This sample has about 59,000 clones, with 75% to 95% found just once. The sample consisted of PBMCs, taken from a glioma patient treated with radiotherapy, temozolomide or both. This chain links TRBV5-1 with TRBJ2-1; 11 bases fit TRBD2. This TCR was sampled from a man in his fifties or sixties with glioma. CDR3 DNA: TGCGCCAGCAGCCGGGGACTAGCGGATTACAATGAGCAGTTCTTC. Translating it yields CASSRGLADYNEQFF.